Reported below is one T cell receptor beta chain. Its target is unknown. Deletions cut 0 bases from V and 3 bases from J, with 8 bases between. Germline V gene lookup returns CDR1 MGHRA and CDR2 YSYEKL. CDR3 length equals 14 residues. In the naive CD8 group, cells lacked CD45RO and were positively selected for CCR7, so terminally differentiated effector memory CD45RA+ cells were left out. The donor cohort consisted entirely of Caucasian adults residing in Nashville, Tennessee. The data were taken from a study of shared clonotypes between healthy human individuals. At the level of the study: The cohort comprised two women and three men. Their ages spanned 18 to 49 years. The study's findings and limits: The study found lower generation probabilities in non-shared clonotypes than in those shared by all four donors.

Only in-frame clones appear in the TCRdb table, and some are missing; sequencing was by immunoSEQ multiplex PCR. The sample gives 2 million to 2.5 million clones, approximately 95% of which show up once; 0.85% to 1.2% is in the top ten. The sequencing sample was made of naive CD8+ T cells sorted from blood. This chain joins TRBV4-1 and TRBJ1-1, with D unclear. The origin of this receptor is a man aged 18 to 30 in good health. DNA of the CDR3: TGCGCCAGCAGCCAAGATATGGCCCACACTGAAGCTTTCTTT. This translates into CASSQDMAHTEAFF.